The rows below give T cell receptor beta chains drawn from one sample of a study of cytomegalovirus exposure and HLA in healthy donors. The data were produced by immunoSEQ multiplex PCR, yet TCRdb's version contains in-frame clones alone and is incomplete. The data show 140,000 to 150,000 clones, almost 85% seen once. Sequencing used PBMCs. These receptors were taken from a woman between 55 and 75 years old in good health and CMV-seropositive. CDR3s include the opening cysteine and the closing phenylalanine or tryptophan. The D gene is left open where the match is weak. Clone size appears in some rows only: once, few, many, or a class for an expanded clone.

d_gene,v_gene,abundance,j_gene,CDR3nt,CDR3aa
.,TRBV19,few,TRBJ1-5,TGTGCCAGGACGTGGGAGTCGGGTCAGCCCCAGCATTTT,CARTWESGQPQHF
TRBD2,TRBV4-2,once,TRBJ2-4,TGTGCCAGCAGCCAGGGACTAGCGGGAGGGCCCCCCAAAAACATTCAGTACTTC,CASSQGLAGGPPKNIQYF
TRBD1,TRBV28,.,TRBJ1-5,TGTGCCAGCACCCCCGGGACAGACAATCAGCCCCAGCATTTT,CASTPGTDNQPQHF
TRBD1,TRBV7-2,.,TRBJ2-7,TGTGCCAGCAGCTCAACAGGGGGCCAACGGGTTCTGGCCTACGAGCAGTACTTC,CASSSTGGQRVLAYEQYF
.,TRBV14,.,TRBJ1-1,TGTGCCAGCAGCCAAGGACAGATCATGAACACTGAAGCTTTCTTT,CASSQGQIMNTEAFF
.,TRBV9,.,TRBJ1-1,TGTGCCAGCAGCCCCGCAGTTATGAACACTGAAGCTTTCTTT,CASSPAVMNTEAFF
TRBD2,TRBV6-6,.,TRBJ2-3,TGTGCCAGCAGTTACTCCACTGGGAGGGGAGATACGCAGTATTTT,CASSYSTGRGDTQYF
.,TRBV5-6,few,TRBJ1-1,TGTGCCAGCAGCTGGGCTGGGGGCGCCTCTGAAGCTTTCTTT,CASSWAGGASEAFF
.,TRBV28,.,TRBJ2-5,TGTGCCAGCAGTTCGCCCCAGGGTCCGGAGACCCAGTACTTC,CASSSPQGPETQYF
.,TRBV5-4,.,TRBJ2-3,TGTGCCAGCAGCTTGAAGCAGCGCCTGTACACAGATACGCAGTATTTT,CASSLKQRLYTDTQYF
TRBD1,TRBV28,.,TRBJ2-4,TGTGCCAGCTTTGGCACAGGGGCCCCAGGCATTCAGTACTTC,CASFGTGAPGIQYF
.,TRBV2,.,TRBJ2-7,TGTGCCAGCAGTCCAGGGGCCGCCACTTACTACGAGCAGTACTTC,CASSPGAATYYEQYF
.,TRBV19,.,TRBJ1-2,TGTGCCAGTAGTCTCCTCAGTAGGGGTGGCTACACCTTC,CASSLLSRGGYTF
TRBD2,TRBV6-1,.,TRBJ2-3,TGTGCCAGCAGTGAATTTCGGGGAGGGAGGTTAGATACGCAGTATTTT,CASSEFRGGRLDTQYF
.,TRBV10-3,few,TRBJ2-7,TGTGCCACCCAAAACGACGGAGGATACGAGCAGTACTTC,CATQNDGGYEQYF
.,TRBV4-1,.,TRBJ2-3,TGCGCCAGCAGCCAAGGGCCAGGGGCGGGAGTAGGAGATACGCAGTATTTT,CASSQGPGAGVGDTQYF
TRBD1,TRBV4-2,once,TRBJ1-5,TGTGCCAGCAGCCAAGCAGGGGGCGGGAATCAGCCCCAGCATTTT,CASSQAGGGNQPQHF
.,TRBV30,once,TRBJ1-4,TGTGCCTGGAGCGCCGGGACAACTAATGAAAAACTGTTTTTT,CAWSAGTTNEKLFF
.,TRBV30,once,TRBJ2-1,TGTGCCTGGACCGCTAGCGCCTACAATGAGCAGTTCTTC,CAWTASAYNEQFF
TRBD1,TRBV19,.,TRBJ2-5,TGTGCCAGTAGTGTCGGGACAGGGTATGAGACCCAGTACTTC,CASSVGTGYETQYF
TRBD2,TRBV5-6,once,TRBJ2-5,TGTGCCAGCAGCTCTACTAGCGGGAGGAAGTTTCAGACCCAGTACTTC,CASSSTSGRKFQTQYF
TRBD2,TRBV6-6,.,TRBJ2-7,TGTGCCAGCACCCCGGGAGGAGAGCAGTACTTC,CASTPGGEQYF
TRBD2,TRBV4-3,.,TRBJ2-2,TGCGCCAGCAGCCAAGATTGGTTAGCGGGAGAAACCGGGGAGCTGTTTTTT,CASSQDWLAGETGELFF
TRBD1,TRBV7-8,.,TRBJ1-3,TGTGCCAGCAGTCTTCTCCCCCCGACAGGGCGAGGAGGAAACACCATATATTTT,CASSLLPPTGRGGNTIYF
.,TRBV27,.,TRBJ1-4,TGTGCTTCGGGGGGGTCCAATGAAAAACTGTTTTTT,CASGGSNEKLFF
TRBD1,TRBV6-5,.,TRBJ2-3,TGTGCCAGTCAACCCGACAGGGCTGATACGCAGTATTTT,CASQPDRADTQYF
TRBD1,TRBV27,once,TRBJ2-1,TGTGCCAGCAGTCCCAGGGGGAATCTTCCGAACAATGAGCAGTTCTTC,CASSPRGNLPNNEQFF
.,TRBV5-4,.,TRBJ2-3,TGTGCCAGCAGCACAAACCCCACAGATACGCAGTATTTT,CASSTNPTDTQYF
.,TRBV7-7,.,TRBJ2-4,TGTGCTAGCAGCCCCGGATATCCTCGTGGGGCCAAAAGCATTCAGTACTTC,CASSPGYPRGAKSIQYF